The following is a T cell receptor beta chain sequence with its context. Its antigen is unknown. The sample belongs to a study of tumor-infiltrating lymphocytes in primary liver carcinoma. Study context: Stage T1-T3 N0M0 tumors spanned about 4.2 to 10 cm. The number of productive TCRbeta reads per sample ranged from roughly 3.65 to 7.13 million and was similar across tissue types. Study-level results: Whereas tumor region pairs overlapped more, tumor-adjacent and tumor-blood pairs overlapped less.

Taking about 19-32 mg of unsorted bulk tissue, the authors co-extracted RNA and DNA. HBV chronically infected the treatment-naive patients. CDR1 is MNHNS, CDR2 SASEGT, per germline. CDR3 length: 15 residues. Trimming cost V 10 bases and J 4 bases, with 19 bases left between them. TCR beta cDNA was reverse-transcribed from about 500 ng of total RNA. The reaction used a constant-region primer and ProtoScript II reverse transcriptase. Three rounds of nested multiplex PCR with slightly modified ARM-PCR produced TCR beta libraries. A C-beta reverse primer was combined with TRBV1-TRBV30 forward primers in the first two PCR rounds, and each round had 10 cycles. In TCRdb, the multiplex PCR reads were re-called with MiXCR into one record per CDR3 protein. The sample records about 92,000 distinct CDR3 sequences, about 70% being singletons.

V usage is TRBV6-1 and J usage is TRBJ2-2; D is ambiguous. Sequenced: tumor-adjacent normal liver tissue. The clonotype was recovered from a man between 40 and 49 years old with primary liver carcinoma and hepatitis B virus infection. CDR3 in amino acids: CANIRARGATGELFF. The CDR3 DNA sequence: TGTGCCAACATTAGGGCGAGAGGCGCCACCGGGGAGCTGTTTTTT.